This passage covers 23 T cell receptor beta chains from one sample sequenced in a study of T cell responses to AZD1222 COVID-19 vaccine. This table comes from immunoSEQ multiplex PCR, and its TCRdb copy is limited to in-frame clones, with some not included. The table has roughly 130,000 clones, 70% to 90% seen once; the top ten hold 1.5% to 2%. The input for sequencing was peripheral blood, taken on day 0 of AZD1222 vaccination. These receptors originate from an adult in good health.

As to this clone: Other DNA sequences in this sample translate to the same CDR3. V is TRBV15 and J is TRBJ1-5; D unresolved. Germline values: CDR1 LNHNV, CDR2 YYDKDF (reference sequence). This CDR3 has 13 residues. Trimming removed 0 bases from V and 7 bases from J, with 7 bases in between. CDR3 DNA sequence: TGTGCCACCAGCAGAGATCTGGGGCAGCCCCAGCATTTT. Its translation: CATSRDLGQPQHF.

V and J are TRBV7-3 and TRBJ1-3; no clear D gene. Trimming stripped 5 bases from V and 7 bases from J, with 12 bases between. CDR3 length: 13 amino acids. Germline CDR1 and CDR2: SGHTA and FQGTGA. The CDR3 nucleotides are TGTGCCAGCAGCCGCGATCGAGGTAACACCATATATTTT. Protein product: CASSRDRGNTIYF.

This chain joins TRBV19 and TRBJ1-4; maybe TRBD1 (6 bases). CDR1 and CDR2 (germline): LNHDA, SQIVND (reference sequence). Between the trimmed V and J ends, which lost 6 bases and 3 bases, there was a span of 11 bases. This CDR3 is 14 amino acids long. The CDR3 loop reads CASREGGSNEKLFF. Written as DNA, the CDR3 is TGTGCCAGTAGAGAGGGGGGATCTAATGAAAAACTGTTTTTT.

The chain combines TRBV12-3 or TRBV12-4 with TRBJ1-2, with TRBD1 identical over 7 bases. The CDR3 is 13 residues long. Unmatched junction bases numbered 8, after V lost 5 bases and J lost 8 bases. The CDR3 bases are TGTGCCAGCAGTGGGACAGTGAGGAGGGGCTACACCTTC. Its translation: CASSGTVRRGYTF.

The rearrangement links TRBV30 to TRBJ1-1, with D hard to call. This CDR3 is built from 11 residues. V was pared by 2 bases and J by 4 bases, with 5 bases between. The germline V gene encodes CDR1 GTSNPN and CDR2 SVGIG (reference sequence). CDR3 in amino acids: CAWSSGTEAFF. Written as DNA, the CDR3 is TGTGCCTGGAGTAGTGGCACTGAAGCTTTCTTT.

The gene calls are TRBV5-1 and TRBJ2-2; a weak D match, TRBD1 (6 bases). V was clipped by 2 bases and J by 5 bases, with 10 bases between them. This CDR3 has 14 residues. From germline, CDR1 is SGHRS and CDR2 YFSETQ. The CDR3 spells CASSLGGLTGELFF. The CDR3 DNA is TGCGCCAGCAGCTTAGGGGGATTAACCGGGGAGCTGTTTTTT.

The CDR3 protein is CATSRGSGGYTDTQYF. The CDR3 bases are TGTGCCACCAGTCGGGGTAGCGGGGGATACACAGATACGCAGTATTTT. The chain employs TRBV24-1 and TRBJ2-3; 9 nucleotides line up with TRBD2. Germline CDR1 is KGHDR and CDR2 is SFDVKD. Trimming took 6 bases from V and 2 from J; bases not matched to a gene: 8. This CDR3 has 16 residues.

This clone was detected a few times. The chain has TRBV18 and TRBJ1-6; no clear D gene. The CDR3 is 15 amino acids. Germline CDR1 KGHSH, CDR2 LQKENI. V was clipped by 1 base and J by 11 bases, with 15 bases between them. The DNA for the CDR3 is TGTGCCAGCTCACCACAGGAGGGATTAGGTACACCCCTCCACTTT. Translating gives CASSPQEGLGTPLHF.

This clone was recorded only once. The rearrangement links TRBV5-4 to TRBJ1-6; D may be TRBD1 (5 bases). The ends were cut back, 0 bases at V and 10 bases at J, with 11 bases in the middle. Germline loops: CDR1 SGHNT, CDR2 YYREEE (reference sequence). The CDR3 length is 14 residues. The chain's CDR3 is CASSLEISGSPLHF. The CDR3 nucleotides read TGTGCCAGCAGCTTGGAGATCTCAGGGTCACCCCTCCACTTT.

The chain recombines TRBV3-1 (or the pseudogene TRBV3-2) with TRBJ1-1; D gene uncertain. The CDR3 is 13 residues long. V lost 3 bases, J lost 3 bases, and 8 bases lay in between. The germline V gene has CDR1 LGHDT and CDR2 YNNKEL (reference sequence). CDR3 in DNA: TGTGCCAGCAGCCACCGGGGTTACACTGAAGCTTTCTTT. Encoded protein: CASSHRGYTEAFF.

CDR3 sequence reads: CASSPRSGTDGGYTF. As DNA, the CDR3 is TGTGCCAGCAGCCCTCGGAGCGGGACCGATGGGGGCTACACCTTC. This chain uses TRBV7-2 with TRBJ1-2, with TRBD1 as a possible D gene (5 bases). V was pared by 5 bases and J by 8 bases, with 21 bases between. CDR1 and CDR2 (germline): SGHTA, FQGNSA. The CDR3 is 15 residues long.

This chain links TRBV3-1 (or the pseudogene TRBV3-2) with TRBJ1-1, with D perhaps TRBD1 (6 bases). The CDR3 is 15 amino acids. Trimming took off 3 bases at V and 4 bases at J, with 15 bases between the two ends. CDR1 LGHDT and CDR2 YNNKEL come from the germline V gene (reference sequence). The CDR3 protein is CASSQGGAPSTEAFF. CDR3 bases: TGTGCCAGCAGCCAGGGGGGGGCCCCGAGCACTGAAGCTTTCTTT.

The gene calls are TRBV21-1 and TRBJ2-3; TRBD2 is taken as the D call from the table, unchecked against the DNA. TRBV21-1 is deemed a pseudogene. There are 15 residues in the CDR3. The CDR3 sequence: CASSKNRGSTDTQYF. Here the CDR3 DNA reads TGTGCCAGCAGCAAAAACCGGGGGAGCACAGATACGCAGTATTTT.

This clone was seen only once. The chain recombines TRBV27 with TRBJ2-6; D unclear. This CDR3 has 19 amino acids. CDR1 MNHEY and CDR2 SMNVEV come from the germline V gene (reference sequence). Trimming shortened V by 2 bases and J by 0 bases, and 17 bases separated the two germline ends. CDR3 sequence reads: CASSLDPAFQGSGANVLTF. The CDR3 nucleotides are TGTGCCAGCAGTTTAGACCCGGCGTTCCAAGGCTCTGGGGCCAACGTCCTGACTTTC.

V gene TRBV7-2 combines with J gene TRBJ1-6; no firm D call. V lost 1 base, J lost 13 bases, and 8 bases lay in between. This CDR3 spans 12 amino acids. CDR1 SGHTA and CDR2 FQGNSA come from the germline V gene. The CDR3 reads CASSLGIRPLHF. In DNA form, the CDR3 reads TGTGCCAGCAGCTTAGGTATACGCCCCCTCCACTTT.

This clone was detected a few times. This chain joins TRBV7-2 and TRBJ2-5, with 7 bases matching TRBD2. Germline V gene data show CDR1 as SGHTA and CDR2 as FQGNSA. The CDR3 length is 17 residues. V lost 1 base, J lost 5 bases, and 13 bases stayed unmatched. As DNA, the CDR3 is TGTGCCAGCAGCTTAGAAGGGACTATGGGGAGTGGCGAGACCCAGTACTTC. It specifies CASSLEGTMGSGETQYF.

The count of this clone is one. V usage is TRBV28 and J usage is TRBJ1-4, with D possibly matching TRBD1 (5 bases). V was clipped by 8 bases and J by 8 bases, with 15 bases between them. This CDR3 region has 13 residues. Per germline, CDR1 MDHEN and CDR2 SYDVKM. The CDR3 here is CASFGGIREKLFF. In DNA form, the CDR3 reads TGTGCCAGCTTCGGGGGAATTAGGGAAAAACTGTTTTTT.

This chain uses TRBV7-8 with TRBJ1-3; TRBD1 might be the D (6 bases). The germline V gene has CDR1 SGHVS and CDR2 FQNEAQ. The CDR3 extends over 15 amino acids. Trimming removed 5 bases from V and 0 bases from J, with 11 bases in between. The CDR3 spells CASSPRGYSGNTIYF. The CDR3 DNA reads TGTGCCAGCAGCCCCAGGGGATACTCTGGAAACACCATATATTTT.

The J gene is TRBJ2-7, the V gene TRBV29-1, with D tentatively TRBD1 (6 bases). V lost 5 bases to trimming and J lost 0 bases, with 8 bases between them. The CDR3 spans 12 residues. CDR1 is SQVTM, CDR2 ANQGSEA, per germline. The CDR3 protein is CSVSQGSYEQYF. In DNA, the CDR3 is TGCAGCGTTTCACAGGGCTCCTACGAGCAGTACTTC.

In DNA form, the CDR3 reads TGTGCCAGCCATAGCGAAATCGGGGAGCTGTTTTTT. Protein product: CASHSEIGELFF. The chain combines TRBV11-1 with TRBJ2-2; D possibly corresponds to TRBD2 (5 bases). With 8 bases removed from V and 7 bases from J, the gap between germline ends came to 11 bases. CDR3 length: 12 amino acids. The germline V gene encodes CDR1 SGHAT and CDR2 FQDESV (reference sequence).

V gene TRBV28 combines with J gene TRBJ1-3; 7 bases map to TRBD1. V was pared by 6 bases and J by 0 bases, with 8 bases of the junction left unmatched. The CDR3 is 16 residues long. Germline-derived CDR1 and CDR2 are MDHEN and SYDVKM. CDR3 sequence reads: CASRAPDRLSGNTIYF. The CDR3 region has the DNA TGTGCCAGCAGAGCCCCGGACAGGCTCTCTGGAAACACCATATATTTT.

CDR3 nucleotide sequence: TGTGCCAGCAGCCACCTTCCCAGTACGAACACTGAAGCTTTCTTT. It is translated as CASSHLPSTNTEAFF. The V call is TRBV7-9, the J call TRBJ1-1; D call uncertain. V gave up 5 bases and J gave up 1 base, with 14 bases separating them. The CDR3 length is 15 residues. CDR1 and CDR2 (germline): SEHNR, FQNEAQ (reference sequence).

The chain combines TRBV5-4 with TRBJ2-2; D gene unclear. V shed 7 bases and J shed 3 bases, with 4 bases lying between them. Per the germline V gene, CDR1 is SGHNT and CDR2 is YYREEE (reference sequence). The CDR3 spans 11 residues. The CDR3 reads CASSDTGELFF. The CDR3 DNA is TGTGCCAGCTCTGACACCGGGGAGCTGTTTTTT.